Shown below are 6 T cell receptor beta chains from a single sample sequenced in a study of blood T cell repertoires in COVID-19. Assay: immunoSEQ multiplex PCR; the TCRdb copy retains only in-frame clones and omits some. The repertoire holds under 45,000 clones, with approximately 85% as singletons. The sequencing input was peripheral blood. These receptors came from a man in his fifties or sixties with active or convalescent COVID-19.

The chain uses TRBV7-9 and TRBJ2-3; 8 bases align to TRBD2. CDR3 size: 16 residues. With V trimmed by 1 base and J by 1 base, 4 bases remained unmatched. Germline V CDR1 and CDR2: SEHNR, FQNEAQ (reference sequence). CDR3: CASSLGTSWGTDTQYF. The CDR3 DNA reads TGTGCCAGCAGCTTAGGGACTAGCTGGGGCACAGATACGCAGTATTTT.

J is TRBJ2-5 and V is TRBV7-6; 15 positions agree with TRBD2. CDR1 is SGHVS, CDR2 FNYEAQ, per germline. The CDR3 is 19 amino acids. Trimming cost V 5 bases and J 4 bases; bases outside gene matches: 14. This chain's CDR3 is CASSALKGLAGGIPETQYF. The CDR3, as DNA: TGTGCCAGCAGCGCGTTAAAGGGACTAGCGGGGGGCATACCAGAGACCCAGTACTTC.

The CDR3 coding sequence is TGCGCCAGCAGCTTGGCCGGGCTAGCGGGGTACAATGAGCAGTTCTTC. This gives the protein CASSLAGLAGYNEQFF. This chain connects TRBV5-1 to TRBJ2-1, with 9 positions matching TRBD2. CDR3 length: 16 residues. V lost 0 bases to trimming and J lost 4 bases; unmatched junction nucleotides: 5. Germline values: CDR1 SGHRS, CDR2 YFSETQ.

The rearrangement joins TRBV11-2 to TRBJ2-1, with D possibly matching TRBD2 (6 bases). Trimming shortened V by 1 base and J by 2 bases, and 9 bases separated the two germline ends. The CDR3 runs to 15 residues. CDR1 is SGHAT, CDR2 FQNNGV, per germline. The CDR3 nucleotides read TGTGCCAGCAGCTTAGCGGGAGCGCCCTACAATGAGCAGTTCTTC. Protein sequence: CASSLAGAPYNEQFF.

This chain links TRBV7-8 with TRBJ2-7; D gene uncertain. V was trimmed by 5 bases and J by 3 bases, leaving 14 bases between them. Per germline, CDR1 SGHVS and CDR2 FQNEAQ. CDR3 length equals 14 residues. CDR3 sequence: CASSRERNFYEQYV. As DNA, the CDR3 is TGTGCCAGCAGCCGAGAGAGAAACTTCTACGAGCAGTACGTC.

The chain employs TRBV7-2 and TRBJ1-4; D remains unclear. The length of the CDR3 is 15 residues. From germline, CDR1 is SGHTA and CDR2 FQGNSA. Trimming stripped 2 bases from V and 0 bases from J, with 7 bases between. The CDR3 coding sequence is TGTGCCAGCAGCTTAAAAGCTGCAACTAATGAAAAACTGTTTTTT. Encoded protein: CASSLKAATNEKLFF. Full variable domain (outside the CDR3, taken from reference TRBV7-2 and TRBJ1-4): GAGVSQSPSNKVTEKGKDVELRCDPISGHTALYWYRQSLGQGLEFLIYFQGNSAPDKSGLPSDRFSAERTGGSVSTLTIQRTQQEDSAVYLCASSLKAATNEKLFFGSGTQLSVL.